This is a list of T cell receptor beta chains from one sample in a study of blood T cell repertoires in COVID-19. The repertoire was sequenced with immunoSEQ multiplex PCR; TCRdb's copy has only in-frame clones and lacks some. The sample has more than 200,000 clones, roughly 85% seen once; the top ten hold approximately 10%. Sequenced sample: PBMCs or T cells enriched from blood (not recorded which). The source of these receptors is a man between 25 and 39 years old who had recovered from COVID-19. CDR3s include the opening cysteine and the closing phenylalanine or tryptophan. D genes are given only for firm matches.

cdr3_aa | j_call | v_call | d_call
CASSLAPRGTGTEAFF | TRBJ1-1 | TRBV11-2 | NA
CASSFEGRGVFDEQFF | TRBJ2-1 | TRBV28 | NA
CATSDGQLETQYF | TRBJ2-5 | TRBV24-1 | NA
CAWKGDQETQYF | TRBJ2-5 | TRBV30 | NA
CASSRLADYEQYF | TRBJ2-7 | TRBV27 | TRBD2
CATRTGRTGELFF | TRBJ2-2 | TRBV2 | TRBD1
CASSPREPDEQFF | TRBJ2-1 | TRBV4-2 | NA
CASSVGASGRAMSTDTQYF | TRBJ2-3 | TRBV9 | TRBD2
CASRPKTGPVNTEAFF | TRBJ1-1 | TRBV19 | TRBD1
CASSLAGSDTQYF | TRBJ2-3 | TRBV7-9 | TRBD2